Below, one TCR beta chain is given with its context. The clone's antigen remains unknown. Base qualities are missing; no much larger clone stands one base away. The sample has other DNA sequences that encode this CDR3 too. This sample is part of a study of blood T cell repertoires in COVID-19 (dated by TCRdb to the early 2020s). Background for the entire study: Collaborator samples came from the United States, Italy and Spain and covered acute and convalescent phases of COVID-19. The material from the prospective study consisted of cDNA or gDNA derived from T cells, B-cell-depleted T cells, or PBMCs. The dataset comprised deeply sampled blood TCRbeta repertoires from subjects exposed to, actively infected with, or recovered from COVID-19. The repertoires were released in a freely available public database intended as a resource for research on the immune response to SARS-CoV-2. The samples were drawn from the first 160 participants of the ongoing ImmuneRACE study and from 950 to 1,500 subjects provided by 6 global collaborators. Nearly every sample came with metadata listing a de-identified subject ID, COVID-19 status, age in years and sex. HLA class I and class II types, where available, came from metadata supplied by the sample provider rather than from assay-based typing. General study outcomes and caveats: Clinical and demographic metadata were provided uncurated, with the amount varying by source and participant.

One collaborating source in Seattle enrolled patients while the patients were actively infected and followed the patients over time throughout the course of disease. Collaborating institutions collected whole blood in K2EDTA tubes following their own protocols. For TCRbeta analysis, collaborators shipped samples as frozen whole blood, isolated PBMCs, or DNA extracted from either of those sample types. Measured from the cysteine to the phenylalanine, the CDR3 is 15 residues long. The read is trimmed to its CDR3 DNA, 45 bases read in frame from base 1. V is clipped by 7 bases and J by 1 base, and the sequence between their germline boundaries is 16 bases long. CDR1 and CDR2 are read off the germline V gene (reference sequence) as LNHDA and SQIVND. TCRbeta CDR3 regions were amplified from genomic DNA by means of the immunoSEQ Assay, a bias-controlled multiplex PCR. As for the authors' bioinformatics: Nucleated cell counts per sample were estimated from amplification of reference gene primers within the assay. Sequence reads were collapsed and filtered to measure the absolute abundance of every unique TCRbeta CDR3 rearrangement. For each sample, productive Simpson clonality was calculated as the square root of Simpson's diversity index over productive rearrangements. TCRdb provides this immuneACCESS table in a form limited to in-frame rearrangements. Some clones are lacking; in checked studies, under half of them reflect an unresolved V gene, and why the rest are absent is not known. V and J calls and clone size are as listed in that table; D and trimming were resolved from the DNA. In this sample the table shows 130,000 to 150,000 clones, around 79% of which occur a single time. The ten largest clonotypes hold roughly 4.9% of the sample.

The V and J segments used are TRBV19 and TRBJ1-1; perhaps TRBD1 is the D gene, with 5 bases matching. The origin of this receptor is a woman in her seventies with COVID-19, enrolled during active disease. Sequenced material: peripheral blood. CDR3 loop: CASTPPGGSNTEAFF. The DNA is as follows: TGTGCCAGTACTCCTCCGGGGGGGTCGAACACTGAAGCTTTCTTT.